These T cell receptor beta chains were read from a single sample in a study of cytotoxic CD8 clonotypes in ibrutinib-treated CLL. Measured with immunoSEQ multiplex PCR; TCRdb has only the in-frame clones, and not every one. This sample yields 160,000 or so clones, of which 70% to 85% are seen a single time; around 2.1% belongs to the top ten. Specimen: PBMCs, collected after 12 months of ibrutinib treatment. These receptors all come from a human donor with chronic lymphocytic leukemia. The CDR3 runs from the conserved cysteine through the conserved F or W. A D gene is named only where the DNA matches it firmly. Clone size is stated in some rows and not others, as once, few, many or a class when expanded.

j_gene	abundance	d_gene	v_gene	CDR3aa	CDR3nt
TRBJ1-1	NA	NA	TRBV18	CASSPRSGVDTEAFF	TGTGCCAGCTCACCAAGGTCAGGGGTGGACACTGAAGCTTTCTTT
TRBJ2-3	NA	TRBD2	TRBV30	CAWRGLAGSTDTQYF	TGTGCCTGGAGGGGGTTAGCGGGGAGCACAGATACGCAGTATTTT
TRBJ2-3	NA	TRBD2	TRBV4-1	CASSQRVTSLTDTQYF	TGCGCCAGCAGCCAAAGAGTGACTAGCCTAACAGATACGCAGTATTTT
TRBJ2-7	few	NA	TRBV11-3	CASSSQGDSEQYF	TGTGCCAGCAGCTCCCAGGGAGACTCCGAGCAGTACTTC
TRBJ1-2	NA	NA	TRBV29-1	CSVSDGTYGYTF	TGCAGCGTTAGCGACGGGACCTATGGCTACACCTTC
TRBJ2-7	NA	NA	TRBV19	CASSMIGLSYEQYF	TGTGCCAGTAGTATGATCGGTCTTAGCTACGAGCAGTACTTC
TRBJ2-2	NA	NA	TRBV5-1	CASSLADGGGLNTGELFF	TGCGCCAGCAGCTTGGCCGACGGGGGCGGACTTAACACCGGGGAGCTGTTTTTT
TRBJ2-7	NA	NA	TRBV28	CASSNPGHRYEQYF	TGTGCCAGCAGTAACCCGGGACATCGTTACGAGCAGTACTTC
TRBJ2-7	NA	TRBD2	TRBV7-2	CASSLGLAETYEQYF	TGTGCCAGCAGCCTGGGACTAGCGGAGACCTACGAGCAGTACTTC
TRBJ1-2	NA	NA	TRBV14	CASSQEGRQIPGYGYTF	TGTGCCAGCAGCCAAGAAGGACGGCAAATTCCGGGGTATGGCTACACCTTC
TRBJ1-1	NA	NA	TRBV30	CAWSVGVADEAFF	TGTGCCTGGAGTGTAGGGGTGGCAGATGAAGCTTTCTTT
TRBJ2-6	NA	NA	TRBV7-9	CASSLARTGANVLTF	TGTGCCAGCAGCTTAGCGAGAACTGGGGCCAACGTCCTGACTTTC
TRBJ1-1	NA	TRBD1	TRBV6-1	CASSRDRGFGTEAFF	TGTGCCAGCAGCCGGGACAGGGGGTTTGGCACTGAAGCTTTCTTT
TRBJ2-5	NA	NA	TRBV6-5	CASSYGGAETQYF	TGTGCCAGCAGTTATGGGGGGGCCGAGACCCAGTACTTC
TRBJ2-7	NA	TRBD2	TRBV13	CASSLVAGKPYEQYF	TGTGCCAGCAGCTTAGTAGCGGGAAAACCCTACGAGCAGTACTTC
TRBJ2-7	NA	TRBD1	TRBV7-3	CASSSDRGEQYF	TGTGCCAGCAGCTCCGACAGGGGGGAGCAGTACTTC
TRBJ2-2	NA	TRBD1	TRBV5-1	CASSPRETGGGTGELFF	TGCGCCAGCAGCCCCCGCGAAACAGGGGGCGGCACCGGGGAGCTGTTTTTT
TRBJ1-2	once	NA	TRBV2	CASRDSNYGYTF	TGTGCCAGCAGGGACAGTAACTATGGCTACACCTTC
TRBJ1-3	NA	NA	TRBV5-4	CASSLGVGQTNSGNTIYF	TGTGCCAGCAGCTTGGGTGTCGGGCAGACCAACTCTGGAAACACCATATATTTT
TRBJ1-1	NA	NA	TRBV6-5	CAYLGRGDTEAFF	TGTGCCTACCTGGGGCGCGGGGACACTGAAGCTTTCTTT
TRBJ2-7	NA	NA	TRBV9	CASSVSALGPYEQYF	TGTGCCAGCAGCGTTAGCGCCTTGGGGCCCTACGAGCAGTACTTC
TRBJ1-5	NA	TRBD1	TRBV2	CASKGQVNSNQPQHF	TGTGCCAGCAAGGGACAGGTGAATAGCAATCAGCCCCAGCATTTT
TRBJ2-1	NA	TRBD2	TRBV7-3	CASSPKTSGTYNEQFF	TGTGCCAGCAGCCCCAAGACTAGCGGTACCTACAATGAGCAGTTCTTC
TRBJ1-4	NA	NA	TRBV5-1	CASSQFGTQNEKLFF	TGCGCCAGCAGCCAGTTCGGGACCCAGAATGAAAAACTGTTTTTT
TRBJ1-5	few	NA	TRBV6-5	CASSYSTRAGQPQHF	TGTGCCAGCAGTTACTCGACCAGGGCAGGTCAGCCCCAGCATTTT
TRBJ2-3	NA	NA	TRBV5-5	CASSLFIADTQYF	TGTGCCAGCAGCTTGTTTATCGCAGATACGCAGTATTTT
TRBJ2-1	NA	NA	TRBV5-7	CASSIYRDQSSYNEQFF	TGTGCCAGCAGCATATACAGGGACCAAAGCTCCTACAATGAGCAGTTCTTC
TRBJ1-5	NA	NA	TRBV7-9	CASSLGSGDGNQPQHF	TGTGCCAGCAGCTTAGGGTCCGGGGATGGCAATCAGCCCCAGCATTTT
TRBJ2-1	NA	NA	TRBV7-3	CASSLQSGDEQFF	TGTGCCAGCAGCTTACAGAGCGGCGATGAGCAGTTCTTC
TRBJ2-7	NA	TRBD2	TRBV10-3	CAISETSGQYF	TGTGCCATCAGTGAGACTAGCGGGCAGTACTTC
TRBJ2-3	NA	NA	TRBV19	CASSRGGRRSDTQYF	TGTGCCAGTAGCCGAGGGGGGAGAAGGAGCGATACGCAGTATTTT
TRBJ1-4	NA	NA	TRBV5-1	CASSPEGTEEKLFF	TGCGCCAGCAGCCCTGAGGGGACCGAGGAAAAACTGTTTTTT
TRBJ2-7	few	NA	TRBV29-1	CSVATGYEQYF	TGCAGCGTTGCGACAGGCTACGAGCAGTACTTC
TRBJ1-4	few	NA	TRBV7-6	CASSLANSGAVEKLFF	TGTGCCAGCAGCTTAGCAAACTCCGGGGCCGTGGAAAAACTGTTTTTT
TRBJ2-7	NA	TRBD1	TRBV5-8	CASSPALPSGTGPQYF	TGTGCCAGCAGCCCAGCACTTCCGTCCGGGACAGGTCCTCAGTACTTC
TRBJ1-1	NA	NA	TRBV18	CASSPPGSMGSEAFF	TGTGCCAGCTCACCACCCGGATCGATGGGATCTGAAGCTTTCTTT
TRBJ1-4	NA	TRBD1	TRBV7-2	CASSADRGREKLFF	TGTGCCAGCAGCGCGGACAGGGGGCGGGAAAAACTGTTTTTT
TRBJ1-1	NA	NA	TRBV6-6	CASSYGTEAFF	TGTGCCAGCAGTTACGGGACTGAAGCTTTCTTT
TRBJ1-5	NA	NA	TRBV2	CASSEVPGLDQPQHF	TGTGCCAGCAGTGAAGTACCAGGGTTGGATCAGCCCCAGCATTTT
TRBJ2-6	NA	NA	TRBV9	CASSVEGSGANVLTF	TGTGCCAGCAGCGTAGAGGGGTCTGGGGCCAACGTCCTGACTTTC
TRBJ1-2	many	TRBD1	TRBV19	CASRRDRAYGYTF	TGTGCCAGTAGGCGGGACAGGGCTTATGGCTACACCTTC
TRBJ2-7	NA	NA	TRBV28	CASSLNRAYEQYF	TGTGCCAGCAGTCTTAACCGGGCATACGAGCAGTACTTC
TRBJ2-1	NA	TRBD2	TRBV19	CASKDWREFNNEQFF	TGTGCCAGTAAAGACTGGCGGGAGTTCAACAATGAGCAGTTCTTC
TRBJ1-2	once	TRBD1	TRBV28	CASARGSGYTF	TGTGCCAGCGCCAGGGGGTCGGGCTACACCTTC
TRBJ1-2	NA	NA	TRBV2	CASRSGGVPVNTF	TGTGCCAGCAGGAGTGGAGGGGTTCCTGTTAACACCTTC
TRBJ1-4	NA	TRBD1	TRBV18	CASSPFGRGQLEKLFF	TGTGCCAGCTCACCCTTTGGGCGGGGACAGCTCGAAAAACTGTTTTTT
TRBJ2-2	NA	NA	TRBV19	CASSAKGAGTGELFF	TGTGCCAGTAGCGCAAAGGGGGCGGGGACCGGGGAGCTGTTTTTT
TRBJ2-7	few	NA	TRBV19	CASQKEGGEQYF	TGTGCCAGTCAAAAAGAGGGAGGCGAGCAGTACTTC
TRBJ2-1	NA	TRBD2	TRBV11-2	CASSHFGTTQFF	TGTGCCAGCAGCCATTTCGGGACTACTCAGTTCTTC
TRBJ1-6	NA	NA	TRBV30	CARQQGFNSPLHF	TGTGCCCGGCAACAGGGTTTTAATTCACCCCTCCACTTT
TRBJ1-4	NA	NA	TRBV28	CASSLEEGSGKLFF	TGTGCCAGCAGTTTAGAGGAAGGCTCGGGAAAACTGTTTTTT